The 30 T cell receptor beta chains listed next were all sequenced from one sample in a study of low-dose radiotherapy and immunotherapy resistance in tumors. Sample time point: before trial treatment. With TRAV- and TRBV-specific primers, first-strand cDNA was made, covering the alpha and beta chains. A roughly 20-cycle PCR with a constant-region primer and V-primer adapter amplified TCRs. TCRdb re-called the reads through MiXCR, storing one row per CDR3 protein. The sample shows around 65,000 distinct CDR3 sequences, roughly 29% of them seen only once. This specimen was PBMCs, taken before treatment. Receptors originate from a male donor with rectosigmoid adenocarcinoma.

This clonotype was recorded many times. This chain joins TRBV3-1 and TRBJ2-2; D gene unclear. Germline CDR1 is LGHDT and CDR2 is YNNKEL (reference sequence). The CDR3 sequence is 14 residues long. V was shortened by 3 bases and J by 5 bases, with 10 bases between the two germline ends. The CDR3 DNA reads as TGTGCCAGCAGCCAGTGGGAAGGGACCGGGGAGCTGTTTTTT. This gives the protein CASSQWEGTGELFF.

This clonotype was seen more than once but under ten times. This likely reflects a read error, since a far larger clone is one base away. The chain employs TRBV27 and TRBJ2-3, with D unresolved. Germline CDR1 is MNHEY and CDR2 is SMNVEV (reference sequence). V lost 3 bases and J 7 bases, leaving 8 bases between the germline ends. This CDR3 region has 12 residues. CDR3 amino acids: CASSFVGNTQYF. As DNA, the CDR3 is TGTGCCAGCAGTTTTGTAGGTAATACGCAGTATTTT.

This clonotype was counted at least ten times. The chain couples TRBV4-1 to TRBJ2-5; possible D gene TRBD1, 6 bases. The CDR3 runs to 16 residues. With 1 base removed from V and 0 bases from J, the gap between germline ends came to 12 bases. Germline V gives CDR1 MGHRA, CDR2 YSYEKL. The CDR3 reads CASSQAAYRDQETQYF. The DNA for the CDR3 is TGCGCCAGCAGCCAAGCGGCCTACAGGGACCAAGAGACCCAGTACTTC.

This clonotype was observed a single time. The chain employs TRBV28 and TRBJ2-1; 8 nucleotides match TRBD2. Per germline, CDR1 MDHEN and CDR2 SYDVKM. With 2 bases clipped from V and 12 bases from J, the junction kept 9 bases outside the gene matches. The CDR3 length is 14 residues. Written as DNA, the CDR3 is TGTGCCAGCAGTTTAGCGGGAGGAACCCCTGCGCAGTTCTTC. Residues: CASSLAGGTPAQFF.

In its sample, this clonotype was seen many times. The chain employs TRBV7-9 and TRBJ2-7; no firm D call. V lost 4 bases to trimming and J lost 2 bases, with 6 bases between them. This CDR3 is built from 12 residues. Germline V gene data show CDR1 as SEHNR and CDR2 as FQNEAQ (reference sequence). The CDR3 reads CASSSATYEQYF. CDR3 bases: TGTGCCAGCAGCTCCGCCACCTACGAGCAGTACTTC.

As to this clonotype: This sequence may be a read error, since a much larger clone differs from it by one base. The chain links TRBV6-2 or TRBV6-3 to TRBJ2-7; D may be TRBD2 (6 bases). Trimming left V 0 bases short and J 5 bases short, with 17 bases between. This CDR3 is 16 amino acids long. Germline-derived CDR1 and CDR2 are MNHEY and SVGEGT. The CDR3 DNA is TGTGCCAGCAGTTACTCGACGCTCGGGCTAGCGAACGAGCAGTACTTC. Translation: CASSYSTLGLANEQYF.

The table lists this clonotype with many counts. CDR3 region: CASSWTGRGIDTEAFF. CDR3 coding DNA: TGTGCCAGTAGTTGGACAGGGAGGGGGATCGACACTGAAGCTTTCTTT. The V and J genes are TRBV19 and TRBJ1-1; 8 bases align to TRBD1. V was clipped by 5 bases and J by 3 bases; unmatched bases: 11. The CDR3 covers 16 residues. The germline gives CDR1 LNHDA, CDR2 SQIVND (reference sequence).

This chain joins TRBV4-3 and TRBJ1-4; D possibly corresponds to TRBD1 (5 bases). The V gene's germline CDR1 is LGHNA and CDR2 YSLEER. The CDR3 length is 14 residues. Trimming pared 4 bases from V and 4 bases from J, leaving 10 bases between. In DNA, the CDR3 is TGCGCCAGCAGCCCCGGGACTCTTAATGAAAAACTGTTTTTT. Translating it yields CASSPGTLNEKLFF.

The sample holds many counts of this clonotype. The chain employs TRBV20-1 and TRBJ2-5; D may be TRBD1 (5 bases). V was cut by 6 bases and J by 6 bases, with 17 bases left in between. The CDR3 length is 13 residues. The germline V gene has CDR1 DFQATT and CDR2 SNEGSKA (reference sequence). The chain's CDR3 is CSAPGPGKKTQYF. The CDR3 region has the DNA TGCAGTGCCCCCGGGCCAGGGAAAAAGACCCAGTACTTC.

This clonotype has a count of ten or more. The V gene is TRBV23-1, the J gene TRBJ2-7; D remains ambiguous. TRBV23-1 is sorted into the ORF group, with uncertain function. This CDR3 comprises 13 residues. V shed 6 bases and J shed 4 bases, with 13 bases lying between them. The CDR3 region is CASRQRKLYEQYF. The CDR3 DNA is TGCGCCAGCAGGCAGAGAAAGTTATACGAGCAGTACTTC.

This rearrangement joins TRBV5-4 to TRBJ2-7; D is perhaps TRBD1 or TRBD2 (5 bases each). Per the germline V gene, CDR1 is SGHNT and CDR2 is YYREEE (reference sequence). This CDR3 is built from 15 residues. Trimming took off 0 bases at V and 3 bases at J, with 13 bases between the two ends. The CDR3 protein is CASSLDSGRSYEQYF. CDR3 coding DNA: TGTGCCAGCAGCTTGGATTCAGGGAGAAGCTACGAGCAGTACTTC. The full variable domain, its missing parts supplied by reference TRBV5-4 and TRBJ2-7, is ETGVTQSPTHLIKTRGQQVTLRCSSQSGHNTVSWYQQALGQGPQFIFQYYREEENGRGNFPPRFSGLQFPNYSSELNVNALELDDSALYLCASSLDSGRSYEQYFGPGTRLTVT.

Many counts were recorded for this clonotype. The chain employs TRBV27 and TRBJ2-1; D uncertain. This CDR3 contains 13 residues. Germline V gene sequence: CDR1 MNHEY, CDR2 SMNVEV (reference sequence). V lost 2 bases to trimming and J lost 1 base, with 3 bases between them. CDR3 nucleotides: TGTGCCAGCAGTTTAAGGTCCTACAATGAGCAGTTCTTC. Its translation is CASSLRSYNEQFF.

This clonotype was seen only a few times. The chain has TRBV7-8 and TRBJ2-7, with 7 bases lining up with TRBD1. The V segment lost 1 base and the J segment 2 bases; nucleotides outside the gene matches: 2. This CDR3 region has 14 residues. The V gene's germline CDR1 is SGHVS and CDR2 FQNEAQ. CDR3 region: CASSLERGPYEQYF. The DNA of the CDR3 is TGTGCCAGCAGCTTAGAGAGGGGGCCCTACGAGCAGTACTTC.

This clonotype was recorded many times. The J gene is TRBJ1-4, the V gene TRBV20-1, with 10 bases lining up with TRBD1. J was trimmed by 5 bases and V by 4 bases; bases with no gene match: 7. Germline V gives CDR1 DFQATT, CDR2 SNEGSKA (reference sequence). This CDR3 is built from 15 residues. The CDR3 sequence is CSAMDRGWGNEKLFF. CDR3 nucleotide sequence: TGCAGTGCTATGGACAGGGGGTGGGGAAATGAAAAACTGTTTTTT.

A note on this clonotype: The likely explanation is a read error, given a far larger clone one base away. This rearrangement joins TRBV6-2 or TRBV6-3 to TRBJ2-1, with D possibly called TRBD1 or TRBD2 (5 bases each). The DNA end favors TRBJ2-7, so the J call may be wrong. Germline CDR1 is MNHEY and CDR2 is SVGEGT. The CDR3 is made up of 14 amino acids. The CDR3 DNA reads TGTGCCAGCAGTCGAGAGGGGAACTACAATGAGCAGTACTTC. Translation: CASSREGNYNEQYF.

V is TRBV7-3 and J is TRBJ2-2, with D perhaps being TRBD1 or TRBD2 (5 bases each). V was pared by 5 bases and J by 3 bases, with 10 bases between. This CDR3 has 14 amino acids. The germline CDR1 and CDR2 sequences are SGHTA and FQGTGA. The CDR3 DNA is TGTGCCAGCAGCGAGGGGTCGTACACCGGGGAGCTGTTTTTT. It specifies CASSEGSYTGELFF.

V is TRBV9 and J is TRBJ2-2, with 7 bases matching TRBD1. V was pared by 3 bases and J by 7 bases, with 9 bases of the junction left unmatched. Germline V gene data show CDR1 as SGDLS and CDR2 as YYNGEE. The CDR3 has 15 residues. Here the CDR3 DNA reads TGTGCCAGCAGCGCCCCGACAGGGATGGACGGGGAGCTGTTTTTT. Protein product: CASSAPTGMDGELFF.

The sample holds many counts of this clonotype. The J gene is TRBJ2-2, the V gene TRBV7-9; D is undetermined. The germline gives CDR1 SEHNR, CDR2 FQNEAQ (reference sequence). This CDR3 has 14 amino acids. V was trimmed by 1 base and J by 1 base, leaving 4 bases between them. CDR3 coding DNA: TGTGCCAGCAGCTTAGGGGTGAACACCGGGGAGCTGTTTTTT. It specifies CASSLGVNTGELFF. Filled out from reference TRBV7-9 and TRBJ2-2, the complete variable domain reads DTGVSQNPRHKITKRGQNVTFRCDPISEHNRLYWYRQTLGQGPEFLTYFQNEAQLEKSRLLSDRFSAERPKGSFSTLEIQRTEQGDSAMYLCASSLGVNTGELFFGEGSRLTVL.

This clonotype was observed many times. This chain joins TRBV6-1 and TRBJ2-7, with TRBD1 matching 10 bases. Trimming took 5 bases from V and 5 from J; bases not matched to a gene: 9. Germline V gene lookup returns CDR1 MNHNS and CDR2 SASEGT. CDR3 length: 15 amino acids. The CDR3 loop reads CASSKVRDRGHEQYF. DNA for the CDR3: TGTGCCAGCAGTAAAGTCCGGGACAGGGGCCACGAGCAGTACTTC.

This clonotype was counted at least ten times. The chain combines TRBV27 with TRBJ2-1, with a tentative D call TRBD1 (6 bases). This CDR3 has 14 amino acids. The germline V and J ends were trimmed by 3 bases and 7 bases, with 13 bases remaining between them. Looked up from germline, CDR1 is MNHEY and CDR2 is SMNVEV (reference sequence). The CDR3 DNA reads TGTGCCAGCAGTTTCAACAGGGTGGGGAATGAGCAGTTCTTC. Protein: CASSFNRVGNEQFF.

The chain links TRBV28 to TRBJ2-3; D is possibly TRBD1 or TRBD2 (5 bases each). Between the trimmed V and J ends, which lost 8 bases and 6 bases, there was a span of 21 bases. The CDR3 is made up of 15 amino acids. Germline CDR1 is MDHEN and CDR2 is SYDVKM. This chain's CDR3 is CASLPGPLNLDTQYF. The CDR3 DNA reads TGTGCCAGCCTGCCGGGACCGCTAAACCTCGATACGCAGTATTTT.

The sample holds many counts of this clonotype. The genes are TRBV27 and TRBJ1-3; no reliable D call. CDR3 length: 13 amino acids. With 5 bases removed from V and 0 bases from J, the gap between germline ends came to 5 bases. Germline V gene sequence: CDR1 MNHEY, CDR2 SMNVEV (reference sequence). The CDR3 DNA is TGTGCCAGCAGTCGCAGCTCTGGAAACACCATATATTTT. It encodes CASSRSSGNTIYF.

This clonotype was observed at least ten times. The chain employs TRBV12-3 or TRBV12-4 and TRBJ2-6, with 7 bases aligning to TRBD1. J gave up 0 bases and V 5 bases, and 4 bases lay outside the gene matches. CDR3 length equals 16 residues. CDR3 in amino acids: CASSPGTVSGANVLTF. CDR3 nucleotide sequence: TGTGCCAGCAGTCCCGGGACAGTCTCTGGGGCCAACGTCCTGACTTTC.

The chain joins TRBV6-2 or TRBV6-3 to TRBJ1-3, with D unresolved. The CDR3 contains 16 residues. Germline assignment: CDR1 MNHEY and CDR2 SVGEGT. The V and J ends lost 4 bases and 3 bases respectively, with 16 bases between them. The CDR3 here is CASSSPRDESGNTIYF. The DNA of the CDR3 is TGTGCCAGCAGTTCTCCCCGGGATGAAAGTGGAAACACCATATATTTT.

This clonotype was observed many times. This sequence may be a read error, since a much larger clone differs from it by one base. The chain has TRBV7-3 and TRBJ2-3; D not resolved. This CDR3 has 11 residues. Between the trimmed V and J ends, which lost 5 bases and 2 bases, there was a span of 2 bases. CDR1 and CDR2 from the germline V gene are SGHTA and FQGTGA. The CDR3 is CASSATDTQYF. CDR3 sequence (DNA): TGTGCCAGCAGCGCCACAGATACGCAGTATTTT.

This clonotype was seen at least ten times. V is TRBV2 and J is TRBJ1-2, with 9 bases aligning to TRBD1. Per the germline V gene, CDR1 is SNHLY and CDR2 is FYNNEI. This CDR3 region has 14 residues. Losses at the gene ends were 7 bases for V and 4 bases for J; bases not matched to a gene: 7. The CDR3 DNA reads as TGTGCCAGCACACGACAGACAGGGGGCTATGGCTACACCTTC. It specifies CASTRQTGGYGYTF.

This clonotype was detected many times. The CDR3 loop is CASTLGQGANQPQHF. For the CDR3, the DNA is TGTGCCAGTACCCTAGGACAGGGGGCCAATCAGCCCCAGCATTTT. The J gene is TRBJ1-5, the V gene TRBV19; 11 bases are a match to TRBD1. The CDR3 loop spans 15 amino acids. CDR1 LNHDA and CDR2 SQIVND come from the germline V gene (reference sequence). V lost 7 bases to trimming and J lost 3 bases; unmatched junction nucleotides: 5.

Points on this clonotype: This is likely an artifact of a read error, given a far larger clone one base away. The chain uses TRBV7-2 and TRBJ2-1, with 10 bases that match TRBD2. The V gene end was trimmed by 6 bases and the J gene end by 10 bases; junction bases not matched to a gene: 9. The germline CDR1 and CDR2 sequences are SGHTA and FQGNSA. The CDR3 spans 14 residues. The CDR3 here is CASRTSGTSYEQFF. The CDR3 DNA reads TGTGCCAGCAGAACTAGCGGGACTTCCTACGAGCAGTTCTTC.

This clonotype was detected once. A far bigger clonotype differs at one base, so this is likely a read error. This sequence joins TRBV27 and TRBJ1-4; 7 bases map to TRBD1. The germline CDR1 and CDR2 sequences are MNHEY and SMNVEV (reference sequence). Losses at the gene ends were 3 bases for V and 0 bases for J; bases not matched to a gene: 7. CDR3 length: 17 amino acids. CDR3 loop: CASSFWRQGSTNEKLFF. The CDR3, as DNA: TGTGCCAGCAGTTTTTGGCGACAGGGCTCAACTAATGAAAAACTGTTTTTT.

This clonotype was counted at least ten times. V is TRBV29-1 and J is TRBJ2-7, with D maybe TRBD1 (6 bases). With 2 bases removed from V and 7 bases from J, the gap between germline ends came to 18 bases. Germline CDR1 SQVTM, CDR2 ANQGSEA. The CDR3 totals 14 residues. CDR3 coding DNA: TGCAGCGTTGAAAAGGACAGATCCTTAAGGGAGCAGTACTTC. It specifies CSVEKDRSLREQYF.